This T cell receptor beta chain was recovered during a study of blood T cell repertoires in COVID-19. Study-wide context: The samples span acute and convalescent COVID-19 from the United States, Italy and Spain. The cDNA or gDNA used as material had been derived from T cells, B-cell-depleted T cells, or PBMCs.

This CDR3 contains 15 residues. CDR1 is MRHNA, CDR2 SNTAGT, per germline. V shed 7 bases, J shed 2 bases, and the junction held 9 bases outside the gene matches. Original processing notes: Estimates of nucleated cell counts were drawn from the amplification of reference gene primers. TCRdb's table, derived via immunoSEQ multiplex PCR, lists solely in-frame clones and lacks some. V and J calls and clone size come straight from that table; D and trimming were deduced from the DNA. The sample includes 62,000 or so clones, 78% of them seen just once. A Seattle source enrolled patients during active infection and followed them longitudinally. In this sample, this clone turned up a few times.

The clonotype comes from a man in his sixties with COVID-19, enrolled during active disease. The material sequenced was peripheral blood. The chain links TRBV6-4 to TRBJ2-3; TRBD1 aligns across 7 bases. This CDR3 reads CASTNRDRFTDTQYF. The CDR3 nucleotides read TGTGCCAGCACAAACCGGGACAGATTCACAGATACGCAGTATTTT.